This entry describes one T cell receptor (beta chain). This entry is derived from a study of identical twins. TCRdb itself ran the 5' RACE reads through MiXCR, one entry per CDR3 protein. This sample has fewer than 550,000 distinct CDR3 sequences, with 13% to 15% found just once. The CDR3 has 17 residues. Germline V lookup: CDR1 MGHRA, CDR2 YSYEKL. Germline trimming cut 1 base from V and 9 bases from J; bases unmatched to any gene: 13. These data were also reused for a study on yellow fever vaccine responses in identical twins.

The receptor was derived from a woman under 30 in good health. The sequencing input was CD4+ T cells sorted from blood. The chain carries TRBV4-1 and TRBJ2-1; TRBD2 agrees at 9 bases. In DNA, the CDR3 is TGCGCCAGCAGCCAAGGCGTACTAGCGGGTAGTCTGGGTGAGCAGTTCTTC. Translation gives CASSQGVLAGSLGEQFF.